The next 24 T cell receptor beta chains were all read from a single sample in a study of cytomegalovirus exposure and HLA in healthy donors. The study ran its PCR with 60 Vbeta and 13 Jbeta primers. Sequencing used immunoSEQ multiplex PCR; TCRdb keeps in-frame clones, though not all of them. The sample yields tens of thousands of clones, 60% to 85% seen once. Sequencing was performed on PBMCs. The receptor source for this set is a woman aged 35 to 49 in good health and CMV-seropositive.

As to this clone: Sequence at one end of the junction differs from germline and may be a read error. V gene TRBV6-6 combines with J gene TRBJ1-2, with 8 nucleotides matching TRBD1. Germline CDR1 reads MNHNY; CDR2 reads SVGAGI (reference sequence). The CDR3 contains 14 residues. DNA for the CDR3: TGTGCCAGCAGCTACTCCAGGGGGCTCTATGGCTACACCTTC. This translates into CASSYSRGLYGYTF.

The rearrangement joins TRBV4-1 to TRBJ2-2; 8 nucleotides line up with TRBD2. Germline values: CDR1 MGHRA, CDR2 YSYEKL. Trimming removed 0 bases from V and 4 bases from J; junction bases left unmatched: 4. The CDR3 extends over 16 amino acids. The CDR3 DNA reads TGCGCCAGCAGCCAAGAACTAGCGGATCGCACCGGGGAGCTGTTTTTT. Translation gives CASSQELADRTGELFF.

This chain links TRBV10-3 with TRBJ1-1, with D uncertain. The CDR3 covers 16 residues. Trimming cost V 0 bases and J 6 bases, with 17 bases left between them. Germline V gene lookup returns CDR1 ENHRY and CDR2 SYGVKD. The DNA of the CDR3 is TGTGCCATCAGTGAGTCGATTGGAGGGAGAGTATCTGAAGCTTTCTTT. Amino acid sequence: CAISESIGGRVSEAFF.

This clone has a single count. V gene TRBV30 combines with J gene TRBJ2-7, with 7 bases matching TRBD1. Germline V lookup: CDR1 GTSNPN, CDR2 SVGIG (reference sequence). The CDR3 contains 12 residues. V shed 2 bases, J shed 2 bases, and the junction held 0 bases outside the gene matches. This chain's CDR3 is CAWSQGAYEQYF. Here the CDR3 DNA reads TGTGCCTGGAGTCAGGGGGCCTACGAGCAGTACTTC.

The chain couples TRBV5-6 to TRBJ2-3; TRBD2 matches 8 bases. Trimming cost V 1 base and J 3 bases; bases outside gene matches: 7. Germline CDR1 SGHDT, CDR2 YYEEEE. The CDR3 consists of 16 residues. The CDR3 DNA follows: TGTGCCAGCAGCTTGTATGGCGGGGGGTTTACAGATACGCAGTATTTT. Its translation: CASSLYGGGFTDTQYF. Combining the CDR3 with reference TRBV5-6 and TRBJ2-3 gives the whole variable domain DAGVTQSPTHLIKTRGQQVTLRCSPKSGHDTVSWYQQALGQGPQFIFQYYEEEERQRGNFPDRFSGHQFPNYSSELNVNALLLGDSALYLCASSLYGGGFTDTQYFGPGTRLTVL.

As to this clone: Other DNA sequences in this sample translate to the same CDR3. V usage is TRBV2 and J usage is TRBJ1-5; no firm D call. Germline V lookup: CDR1 SNHLY, CDR2 FYNNEI. The V and J ends lost 1 base and 6 bases respectively, with 7 bases between them. This CDR3 region has 13 residues. The CDR3 coding sequence is TGTGCCAGCAGTGAAGATCTCTCTCAGCCCCAGCATTTT. Residues: CASSEDLSQPQHF.

This clone was observed once. The J gene is TRBJ1-5, the V gene TRBV15; D is uncertain. Germline CDR1 LNHNV, CDR2 YYDKDF (reference sequence). The CDR3 consists of 13 residues. V lost 8 bases and J 6 bases, leaving 14 bases between the germline ends. The CDR3, as DNA: TGTGCCACCTCAAACAGCTACGTTCAGCCCCAGCATTTT. It translates to CATSNSYVQPQHF. Full variable domain (remainder filled in from reference TRBV15 and TRBJ1-5): DAMVIQNPRYQVTQFGKPVTLSCSQTLNHNVMYWYQQKSSQAPKLLFHYYDKDFNNEADTPDNFQSRRPNTSFCFLDIRSPGLGDTAMYLCATSNSYVQPQHFGDGTRLSIL.

The rearrangement uses TRBV9 and TRBJ1-2; weak D call: TRBD1 (6 bases). Trimming removed 3 bases at V and 5 bases at J, with 14 bases between. The CDR3 runs to 14 residues. Germline lookup yields CDR1 SGDLS and CDR2 YYNGEE. The CDR3 region is CASSATGTPYGYTF. The CDR3 region has the DNA TGTGCCAGCAGCGCAACCGGGACACCGTATGGCTACACCTTC.

The CDR3 is CSVGDPLQETQYF. DNA of the CDR3: TGCAGCGTTGGAGACCCTCTCCAAGAGACCCAGTACTTC. V is TRBV29-1 and J is TRBJ2-5; D is ambiguous. Trimming stripped 4 bases from V and 1 base from J, with 10 bases between. The CDR3 has 13 amino acids. Germline CDR1 and CDR2: SQVTM and ANQGSEA. Drawing the rest from reference TRBV29-1 and TRBJ2-5, the complete variable domain is SAVISQKPSRDICQRGTSLTIQCQVDSQVTMMFWYRQQPGQSLTLIATANQGSEATYESGFVIDKFPISRPNLTFSTLTVSNMSPEDSSIYLCSVGDPLQETQYFGPGTRLLVL.

J is TRBJ2-3 and V is TRBV15; D may be TRBD2 (6 bases). Trimming took 0 bases from V and 2 from J, leaving 12 bases between them. CDR1 and CDR2 (germline): LNHNV, YYDKDF (reference sequence). CDR3 size: 16 residues. CDR3 nucleotide sequence: TGTGCCACCAGCAGAGAGGGACTGGATGCCACAGATACGCAGTATTTT. Residues: CATSREGLDATDTQYF.

V and J are TRBV28 and TRBJ2-7; 8 bases align to TRBD1. The junction had 6 bases not matched to a gene; V was cut back by 6 bases and J by 5 bases. Germline V gene sequence: CDR1 MDHEN, CDR2 SYDVKM. The CDR3 has 13 amino acids. The CDR3: CASSQGARNEQYF. CDR3 bases: TGTGCCAGCAGCCAGGGGGCGCGCAACGAGCAGTACTTC.

The chain carries TRBV4-1 and TRBJ2-1; a possible D gene is TRBD2 (6 bases). The V end was cut by 1 base, the J end by 4 bases, with 14 bases between. The CDR3 has 16 residues. The germline gives CDR1 MGHRA, CDR2 YSYEKL. As DNA, the CDR3 is TGCGCCAGCAGCCAAGGGGTAGCGGAAACTTACAATGAGCAGTTCTTC. This encodes CASSQGVAETYNEQFF.

The gene calls are TRBV7-9 and TRBJ2-3; TRBD2 matches 7 bases. Germline CDR1 SEHNR, CDR2 FQNEAQ (reference sequence). The CDR3 runs to 18 residues. The trim removed 5 bases at V and 0 bases at J, leaving 14 bases unmatched. The CDR3 is CASSPSGTRTASTDTQYF. The CDR3 DNA reads TGTGCCAGCAGCCCGAGCGGGACCAGAACAGCTAGCACAGATACGCAGTATTTT.

The V and J genes are TRBV13 and TRBJ1-2; 7 nucleotides match TRBD1. The germline gives CDR1 PRHDT, CDR2 FYEKMQ (reference sequence). The CDR3 loop spans 15 amino acids. The junction had 6 bases not matched to a gene; V was cut back by 5 bases and J by 0 bases. The CDR3 is CASSIWDSSNYGYTF. CDR3 coding DNA: TGTGCCAGCAGCATTTGGGACAGCTCTAACTATGGCTACACCTTC.

This sequence joins TRBV25-1 and TRBJ2-5, with D perhaps matching TRBD2 (6 bases). V lost 2 bases and J lost 3, with 10 bases in between. The CDR3 is 14 residues long. CDR1 and CDR2 (germline): MGHDK, SYGVNS. In DNA form, the CDR3 reads TGTGCCAGCAGTGAACTAGCGAGGGAAGAGACCCAGTACTTC. Amino acid sequence: CASSELAREETQYF.

The chain is built from TRBV7-8 and TRBJ2-4; TRBD1 agrees at 8 bases. The germline V gene encodes CDR1 SGHVS and CDR2 FQNEAQ. The length of the CDR3 is 14 residues. Trimming took 6 bases from V and 7 from J; bases not matched to a gene: 8. CDR3 residues: CASRARGRENIQYF. CDR3 in DNA: TGTGCCAGCAGGGCCAGGGGGCGCGAGAACATTCAGTACTTC.

This clone was counted once. J is TRBJ1-1 and V is TRBV5-1; D uncertain. Germline values: CDR1 SGHRS, CDR2 YFSETQ. The CDR3 covers 15 residues. Trimming took off 5 bases at V and 0 bases at J, with 14 bases between the two ends. CDR3 region: CASRGRLTMNTEAFF. In DNA, the CDR3 is TGCGCCAGCAGAGGCAGACTTACCATGAACACTGAAGCTTTCTTT.

This clone appeared a few times. The chain has TRBV5-1 and TRBJ1-1, with D perhaps matching TRBD1 (5 bases). V shed 0 bases and J shed 5 bases, with 8 bases lying between them. Germline CDR1 SGHRS, CDR2 YFSETQ. The CDR3 is made up of 13 amino acids. CDR3 residues: CASSLVAGTEAFF. The CDR3 DNA reads as TGCGCCAGCAGCTTGGTGGCAGGGACTGAAGCTTTCTTT. The whole variable domain, filled in from reference TRBV5-1 and TRBJ1-1, reads KAGVTQTPRYLIKTRGQQVTLSCSPISGHRSVSWYQQTPGQGLQFLFEYFSETQRNKGNFPGRFSGRQFSNSRSEMNVSTLELGDSALYLCASSLVAGTEAFFGQGTRLTVV.

As for this clone: Other DNA variants within this sample encode the same CDR3. The rearrangement uses TRBV30 and TRBJ1-6, with a possible D match to TRBD1 (5 bases). Germline CDR1 and CDR2: GTSNPN and SVGIG (reference sequence). The germline V and J ends were trimmed by 1 base and 5 bases, with 6 bases remaining between them. CDR3 size: 13 residues. CDR3 nucleotides: TGTGCCTGGAGTGGACAGCATAATTCACCCCTCCACTTT. Amino acids: CAWSGQHNSPLHF.

V is TRBV28 and J is TRBJ2-7, with 7 bases aligning to TRBD2. The CDR3 spans 14 residues. The V segment lost 5 bases and the J segment 1 base; nucleotides outside the gene matches: 5. CDR1 is MDHEN and CDR2 is SYDVKM in the germline V gene. CDR3 in amino acids: CASSLAAPSYEQYF. CDR3 nucleotides: TGTGCCAGCAGTCTAGCGGCTCCGTCCTACGAGCAGTACTTC.

This clone appeared a few times. The chain joins TRBV7-6 to TRBJ1-5; D call uncertain. CDR1 and CDR2 (germline): SGHVS, FNYEAQ. This CDR3 is built from 15 residues. V gave up 1 base and J gave up 3 bases, with 10 bases separating them. CDR3 amino acids: CASSLDEGFNQPQHF. The CDR3 region has the DNA TGTGCCAGCAGCTTAGACGAGGGCTTCAATCAGCCCCAGCATTTT.

This chain joins TRBV28 and TRBJ1-5, with D uncertain. Germline lookup yields CDR1 MDHEN and CDR2 SYDVKM. V was shortened by 4 bases and J by 5 bases, with 18 bases between the two germline ends. This CDR3 has 16 amino acids. The CDR3 coding sequence is TGTGCCAGCAGTTCGCGAGAATTCTATGTTGATCAGCCCCAGCATTTT. It translates to CASSSREFYVDQPQHF.

The rearrangement uses TRBV5-4 and TRBJ1-4; 7 positions match TRBD1. The CDR3 has 14 residues. The junction had 7 bases not matched to a gene; V was cut back by 3 bases and J by 8 bases. Germline CDR1 and CDR2: SGHNT and YYREEE (reference sequence). CDR3 in amino acids: CASSSGQSREKLFF. In DNA form, the CDR3 reads TGTGCCAGCAGCTCGGGACAGAGTCGAGAAAAACTGTTTTTT.

The V gene is TRBV30, the J gene TRBJ1-1, with 7 bases lining up with TRBD1. V was clipped by 5 bases and J by 1 base; unmatched bases: 4. Germline loops: CDR1 GTSNPN, CDR2 SVGIG (reference sequence). This CDR3 region has 13 residues. CDR3 sequence reads: CAWSGQQNTEAFF. The CDR3 coding sequence is TGTGCCTGGTCGGGACAGCAGAACACTGAAGCTTTCTTT. The full variable domain, rest sourced from reference TRBV30 and TRBJ1-1, is SQTIHQWPATLVQPVGSPLSLECTVEGTSNPNLYWYRQAAGRGLQLLFYSVGIGQISSEVPQNLSASRPQDRQFILSSKKLLLSDSGFYLCAWSGQQNTEAFFGQGTRLTVV.